This TCR beta chain comes out of a study of blood T cells in healthy people across ages. Background on the study: About one barcoded beta molecule per two T cells came from capture by template switching.

Sample-barcoded 5' priming and a J-beta primer mix drove a second PCR of roughly 6 to 12 cycles. TCRdb called the 5' RACE reads again in MiXCR, with one record for every CDR3 protein. The table records fewer than 2,000,000 distinct CDR3 sequences, around 42% of them present only once. V was pared by 6 bases and J by 8 bases, with 14 bases between. The CDR3 loop spans 14 amino acids. The germline V gene encodes CDR1 MNHEY and CDR2 SVGAGI. The sample comprised blood. The sequence was collected from a human donor in good health. The chain has TRBV6-5 and TRBJ1-6; TRBD1 is a possible D gene (6 bases). CDR3 nucleotides: TGTGCCAGCAGGGAGACAGGAGGGCATTCACCCCTCCACTTT. The encoded protein is CASRETGGHSPLHF.